The rows below give T cell receptor beta chains drawn from one sample of a study of human T cells and chemical hapten exposure. A single record per CDR3 protein comes from TCRdb applying MiXCR to the RACE reads. The profile covers roughly 52,000 distinct CDR3 sequences, with about 10% appearing a single time and 1.5% to 2% taken by the ten largest. Sample: whole blood, taken in connection with sensitization to the hapten diphenylcyclopropenone (DPC). The receptors were gathered from a woman between 45 and 60 years old with alopecia areata. Some clones in this sample may be carry-over from other donors' samples. CDR3s include the opening cysteine and the closing phenylalanine or tryptophan. D genes are given only for firm matches. Clone size, where shown, is once, few, many, or a class for clones that have expanded.

V gene	clone size	J gene	D gene	CDR3 protein	CDR3 DNA
TRBV21-1	NA	TRBJ2-7	NA	CASSYWDRLVHEQYF	TGTGCCAGCAGCTATTGGGACAGACTAGTCCACGAGCAGTACTTC
TRBV7-8	many	TRBJ2-6	NA	CASSLQGWGANVLTF	TGTGCCAGCAGCTTACAGGGTTGGGGGGCCAACGTCCTGACTTTC
TRBV6-2/TRBV6-3	few	TRBJ2-7	TRBD1	CASRVHPPRDRKAYEQYF	TGTGCCAGCAGAGTTCATCCCCCCCGGGACAGGAAAGCCTACGAGCAGTACTTC
TRBV28	many	TRBJ2-7	NA	CASSLILGLGSHEQYF	TGTGCCAGCAGTTTGATCCTGGGGTTAGGTAGCCACGAGCAGTACTTC
TRBV7-8	NA	TRBJ2-2	NA	CASSLVLSAGGELFF	TGTGCCAGCAGCTTAGTCCTTAGCGCGGGCGGGGAGCTGTTTTTT
TRBV12-3/TRBV12-4	many	TRBJ2-3	NA	CASRLSRGTDTQYF	TGTGCCAGCAGGCTATCACGGGGCACAGATACGCAGTATTTT
TRBV29-1	NA	TRBJ1-1	NA	CSATGRGTEAFF	TGCAGCGCCACAGGGAGGGGTACTGAAGCTTTCTTT
TRBV4-3	NA	TRBJ1-5	TRBD1	CASSQELKDRGLKSNQPQHF	TGCGCCAGCAGCCAAGAGTTAAAGGACAGGGGCCTTAAATCGAATCAGCCCCAGCATTTT
TRBV7-9	few	TRBJ2-1	NA	CASSLLSGPSYNEQFF	NA
TRBV5-1	NA	TRBJ1-1	TRBD1	CASSFTRDSVETEAFF	TGCGCCAGCAGCTTCACAAGGGACAGCGTCGAGACTGAAGCTTTCTTT
TRBV12-3/TRBV12-4	many	TRBJ2-5	TRBD2	CASSLVLAGKQETQYF	TGTGCCAGCAGTTTAGTACTAGCGGGGAAACAAGAGACCCAGTACTTC
TRBV6-1	NA	TRBJ2-5	NA	CASSWGVETQYF	TGTGCCAGCAGCTGGGGGGTAGAGACCCAGTACTTC
TRBV12-3/TRBV12-4	NA	TRBJ2-3	NA	CASSLGGEDTDTQYF	TGTGCCAGCAGTTTAGGAGGGGAAGACACAGATACGCAGTATTTT
TRBV5-1	NA	TRBJ1-1	TRBD1	CASKGQGTNTEAFF	TGCGCCAGCAAGGGACAGGGGACGAACACTGAAGCTTTCTTT
TRBV7-9	few	TRBJ1-1	NA	CASSFQGTTNTEAFF	TGTGCCAGCAGCTTTCAGGGGACGACGAACACTGAAGCTTTCTTT
TRBV3-1	NA	TRBJ2-1	NA	CASSQENRDNEQFF	TGTGCCAGCAGCCAAGAAAACAGAGACAATGAGCAGTTCTTC
TRBV15	few	TRBJ2-3	NA	CATSREGRVITDTQYF	TGTGCCACCAGCAGAGAAGGCAGAGTAATAACAGATACGCAGTATTTT
TRBV5-1	few	TRBJ2-7	NA	CASSFEAYEQYF	TGCGCCAGCAGCTTTGAAGCCTACGAGCAGTACTTC
TRBV18	few	TRBJ2-1	TRBD2	CASSPTSSYNEQFF	TGTGCCAGCTCACCGACTAGCAGTTACAATGAGCAGTTCTTC
TRBV2	few	TRBJ2-4	TRBD1	CASTPFRDRGHIQYF	TGTGCCAGCACCCCCTTCCGGGACAGGGGGCACATTCAGTACTTC
TRBV11-2	many	TRBJ2-7	NA	CASSLWGMDYEQYF	TGTGCCAGCAGCTTATGGGGGATGGACTACGAGCAGTACTTC
TRBV2	few	TRBJ2-5	NA	CASSEARRDRETQYF	TGTGCCAGCAGTGAAGCGAGGAGGGACAGAGAGACCCAGTACTTC
TRBV7-6	few	TRBJ2-1	NA	CASSLVPAGGLYNEQFF	TGTGCCAGCAGCTTAGTGCCGGCAGGGGGGTTGTACAATGAGCAGTTCTTC
TRBV28	NA	TRBJ2-1	TRBD2	CASTPAGTSRHEQFF	TGTGCCAGCACCCCCGCCGGGACTAGCCGCCATGAGCAGTTCTTC
TRBV27	NA	TRBJ2-2	NA	CASSAESGSGRQAGELFF	TGTGCCAGCAGCGCAGAGTCGGGGAGCGGGCGTCAGGCCGGGGAGCTGTTTTTT
TRBV9	many	TRBJ2-1	NA	CASSEGLSIYNEQFF	TGTGCCAGCAGCGAGGGTCTGTCAATATACAATGAGCAGTTCTTC
TRBV7-9	many	TRBJ1-1	NA	CASSLAPEAFF	TGTGCCAGCAGCTTAGCCCCTGAAGCTTTCTTT
TRBV4-3	few	TRBJ2-3	TRBD1	CASSQVTGADTQYF	TGCGCCAGCAGCCAAGTCACAGGGGCAGATACGCAGTATTTT
TRBV20-1	few	TRBJ2-1	NA	CSAPQASISYNEQFF	TGCAGTGCACCCCAGGCTAGTATCTCCTACAATGAGCAGTTCTTC
TRBV18	many	TRBJ1-1	NA	CASRMGQNTEAFF	TGTGCCAGTAGAATGGGACAGAACACTGAAGCTTTCTTT
TRBV20-1	many	TRBJ1-4	NA	CSARDNWGQARTNEKLFF	TGCAGTGCTAGAGATAATTGGGGCCAGGCACGCACTAATGAAAAACTGTTTTTT
TRBV29-1	few	TRBJ2-3	TRBD1	CSVEGDRGQDTQYF	TGCAGCGTTGAAGGGGACAGGGGGCAAGATACGCAGTATTTT
TRBV6-5	NA	TRBJ1-2	NA	CASMRGGTTNYGYTF	TGTGCCAGCATGAGGGGGGGAACGACTAACTATGGCTACACCTTC
TRBV12-3/TRBV12-4	many	TRBJ1-1	NA	CASRLHRDPVEAFF	TGTGCCAGCCGCCTTCACAGGGATCCGGTTGAAGCTTTCTTT
TRBV28	few	TRBJ2-3	TRBD2	CASSLLTSGGVTDTQYF	TGTGCCAGCAGTTTACTCACTAGCGGGGGAGTCACAGATACGCAGTATTTT
TRBV4-3	many	TRBJ2-1	NA	CASSQSGGSGTYNEQFF	TGCGCCAGCAGCCAGAGTGGGGGCTCCGGGACCTACAATGAGCAGTTCTTC
TRBV12-3/TRBV12-4	many	TRBJ2-3	NA	CASSYSLGTDTQYF	TGTGCCAGCAGTTACAGCCTAGGGACAGATACGCAGTATTTT
TRBV25-1	many	TRBJ2-7	NA	CASSEPGTFYEQYF	TGTGCCAGCAGTGAACCTGGCACGTTTTACGAGCAGTACTTC
TRBV28	many	TRBJ2-1	NA	CASRGGGAASEQFF	TGTGCCAGCCGGGGCGGAGGGGCGGCCAGTGAGCAGTTCTTC
TRBV18	few	TRBJ1-1	TRBD1	CASSGTAGEAFF	TGTGCCAGCTCTGGGACAGCCGGGGAAGCTTTCTTT
TRBV10-1	many	TRBJ2-7	NA	CASSAGYEQYF	TGCGCCAGCAGTGCGGGCTACGAGCAGTACTTC
TRBV28	many	TRBJ1-3	NA	CASSLGYRSGNTIYF	TGTGCCAGCAGTTTAGGGTACAGGTCTGGAAACACCATATATTTT
TRBV18	NA	TRBJ1-2	NA	CASYFRQSYNYGYTF	TGTGCCAGCTACTTCCGACAGTCCTATAACTATGGCTACACCTTC
TRBV3-1	few	TRBJ2-1	TRBD1	CASSPRGNTRFHNEQFF	TGTGCCAGCAGCCCCAGGGGGAACACTAGGTTCCACAATGAGCAGTTCTTC
TRBV2	many	TRBJ2-3	NA	CASTGDGTDTQYF	TGTGCCAGCACGGGGGATGGCACAGATACGCAGTATTTT
TRBV28	NA	TRBJ2-3	NA	CASYNTPEDTQYF	TGTGCCAGCTACAATACCCCCGAAGATACGCAGTATTTT
TRBV11-2	few	TRBJ1-6	NA	CASSSQNDSPLHF	TGTGCCAGCAGCTCACAGAATGATTCACCCCTCCACTTT
TRBV6-2/TRBV6-3	many	TRBJ1-5	NA	CASSYSGQEWESNQPQHF	TGTGCCAGCAGTTACTCCGGTCAGGAATGGGAGAGCAATCAGCCCCAGCATTTT
TRBV24-1	many	TRBJ1-1	NA	CATRGPLNTEAFF	TGTGCCACCAGGGGACCATTGAACACTGAAGCTTTCTTT
TRBV7-9	few	TRBJ2-7	NA	CASSFRPGADYEQYF	TGTGCCAGCAGCTTCCGCCCAGGGGCGGACTACGAGCAGTACTTC
TRBV24-1	few	TRBJ1-5	NA	CATSDFSGQPQHF	TGTGCCACCAGTGATTTTAGTGGTCAGCCCCAGCATTTT
TRBV5-1	NA	TRBJ2-3	NA	CASSFVKVATDTQYF	TGCGCCAGCAGCTTCGTCAAGGTAGCCACAGATACGCAGTATTTT
TRBV27	many	TRBJ2-7	TRBD1	CASSLKGTGGYEQYF	TGTGCCAGCAGTTTAAAAGGGACAGGGGGGTACGAGCAGTACTTC